These 19 T cell receptor beta chains were all obtained from the same sample, sequenced in a study of blood T cell repertoires in COVID-19. Method: immunoSEQ multiplex PCR; TCRdb's copy keeps in-frame clones and lacks some. The sample yields more than 200,000 clones, around 88% seen once. What was sequenced was peripheral blood. These receptors came from a man at least 80 years old with acute or convalescent COVID-19.

The chain joins TRBV12-3 or TRBV12-4 to TRBJ2-3, with D uncertain. Trimming stripped 6 bases from V and 6 bases from J, with 10 bases between. The CDR3 has 12 residues. The CDR3 DNA reads TGTGCCAGCAGACGAACTGTTGATACGCAGTATTTT. It encodes CASRRTVDTQYF.

This clone appeared a few times. The chain links TRBV5-1 to TRBJ1-1; possible D gene TRBD1, 5 bases. The CDR3 runs to 14 residues. CDR1 is SGHRS, CDR2 YFSETQ, per germline. V shed 5 bases and J shed 2 bases, with 13 bases lying between them. The CDR3 protein is CASSTGHSNTEAFF. In DNA form, the CDR3 reads TGCGCCAGCAGTACCGGACATTCCAACACTGAAGCTTTCTTT.

J is TRBJ1-2 and V is TRBV9, with TRBD1 matching 12 bases. Germline-derived CDR1 and CDR2 are SGDLS and YYNGEE. Trimming took 4 bases from V and 8 from J; bases not matched to a gene: 9. The CDR3 consists of 15 residues. CDR3 sequence (DNA): TGTGCCAGCAGCAAACCGGGACAGGGGGCGCGAGGCTACACCTTC. Translated: CASSKPGQGARGYTF. The full variable domain, rest sourced from reference TRBV9 and TRBJ1-2, is DSGVTQTPKHLITATGQRVTLRCSPRSGDLSVYWYQQSLDQGLQFLIQYYNGEERAKGNILERFSAQQFPDLHSELNLSSLELGDSALYFCASSKPGQGARGYTFGSGTRLTVV.

This clone was found a few times. The chain recombines TRBV6-2 or TRBV6-3 with TRBJ1-1; D is ambiguous. Germline assignment: CDR1 MNHEY and CDR2 SVGEGT. V lost 4 bases and J lost 3, with 18 bases in between. CDR3 size: 16 residues. This CDR3 is CASSFIPGTWDTEAFF. CDR3 sequence (DNA): TGTGCCAGCAGTTTCATTCCGGGTACCTGGGACACTGAAGCTTTCTTT.

V is TRBV9 and J is TRBJ1-6; 7 nucleotides line up with TRBD1. This CDR3 comprises 16 residues. Germline loops: CDR1 SGDLS, CDR2 YYNGEE. J lost 0 bases, V lost 1 base, and 1 base had no gene match. CDR3 protein: CASSVWDSSYNSPLHF. The CDR3, as DNA: TGTGCCAGCAGCGTATGGGACAGCTCCTATAATTCACCCCTCCACTTT.

The V and J genes are TRBV6-4 and TRBJ2-2; 8 bases agree with TRBD1. Per the germline V gene, CDR1 is MRHNA and CDR2 is SNTAGT. V was clipped by 6 bases and J by 0 bases; unmatched bases: 0. The CDR3 is 14 residues long. CDR3 region: CASRTGANTGELFF. The CDR3 nucleotides read TGTGCCAGCAGGACAGGGGCGAACACCGGGGAGCTGTTTTTT.

The chain combines TRBV3-1 (or the pseudogene TRBV3-2) with TRBJ1-2, with no clear D. The germline gives CDR1 LGHDT, CDR2 YNNKEL (reference sequence). Deletions cut 4 bases from V and 6 bases from J, with 18 bases between. The CDR3 contains 15 residues. The CDR3 sequence: CASSRIPYGGNGYTF. The CDR3 nucleotides read TGTGCCAGCAGCCGGATTCCATATGGAGGGAATGGCTACACCTTC.

J is TRBJ1-2 and V is TRBV6-5, with 10 positions matching TRBD1. The J segment lost 8 bases and the V segment lost 6 bases, leaving 9 bases of the junction unmatched. Germline CDR1 MNHEY, CDR2 SVGAGI. The CDR3 consists of 14 residues. Here the CDR3 reads CASRLPGQGLGYTF. For the CDR3, the DNA is TGTGCCAGCAGACTCCCGGGACAGGGGTTAGGCTACACCTTC.

The chain recombines TRBV21-1 with TRBJ2-1; the table's D call, TRBD2, was not checked against the DNA. TRBV21-1 is reported as a pseudogene. CDR3 length equals 16 residues. The DNA for the CDR3 is TGTGCCAGCAGCACCGCCAAGAGGCATCTACCCAATGAGCAGTTCTTC. It is translated as CASSTAKRHLPNEQFF.

CDR3: CASSTRTSGSHNEQFF. The CDR3 DNA reads TGTGCCAGTAGTACTCGGACTAGCGGGAGTCACAATGAGCAGTTCTTC. The V call is TRBV19, the J call TRBJ2-1; 13 nucleotides line up with TRBD2. The CDR3 runs 16 residues. Trimming cost V 4 bases and J 5 bases; bases outside gene matches: 5. CDR1 and CDR2 from the germline V gene are LNHDA and SQIVND (reference sequence).

CDR3 amino acids: CASSITSSSSYEQYF. The CDR3 nucleotides are TGTGCCAGTAGTATAACTAGCTCGTCTTCCTACGAGCAGTACTTC. The chain combines TRBV19 with TRBJ2-7; D is perhaps TRBD2 (6 bases). V was clipped by 2 bases and J by 1 base, with 12 bases between them. CDR1 is LNHDA, CDR2 SQIVND, per germline (reference sequence). The CDR3 has 15 amino acids.

This chain uses TRBV5-1 with TRBJ1-1; 8 bases align to TRBD1. Germline V gene sequence: CDR1 SGHRS, CDR2 YFSETQ. There are 15 residues in the CDR3. V lost 4 bases to trimming and J lost 11 bases; unmatched junction nucleotides: 16. The CDR3, as DNA: TGCGCCAGCAGCCCTCGGACAGGGCTCTCGGTTGGGGCTTTCTTT. It specifies CASSPRTGLSVGAFF.

The count of this clone is one. This sequence joins TRBV5-5 and TRBJ1-5; D is undetermined. Germline V CDR1 and CDR2: SGHKS, YYEKEE (reference sequence). V lost 2 bases and J 2 bases, leaving 17 bases between the germline ends. CDR3 size: 17 residues. In DNA, the CDR3 is TGTGCCAGCAGCTTAACAGCTAGGGAGATCGGCAATCAGCCCCAGCATTTT. Translation: CASSLTAREIGNQPQHF.

The chain recombines TRBV19 with TRBJ2-2; 9 bases align to TRBD2. The CDR3 is 17 residues long. Germline V gene sequence: CDR1 LNHDA, CDR2 SQIVND (reference sequence). Losses at the gene ends were 5 bases for V and 7 bases for J; bases not matched to a gene: 14. DNA for the CDR3: TGTGCCAGTAGTTCCGGGTTAGCGGGAGATTCGGACGGGGAGCTGTTTTTT. Amino acid sequence: CASSSGLAGDSDGELFF.

This clone is a singleton in its sample. The rearrangement joins TRBV7-9 to TRBJ2-1; D gene unclear. Germline lookup yields CDR1 SEHNR and CDR2 FQNEAQ (reference sequence). Trimming pared 0 bases from V and 6 bases from J, leaving 6 bases between. CDR3 size: 13 residues. CDR3 nucleotide sequence: TGTGCCAGCAGCTTAGCGGTTAGCAATGAGCAGTTCTTC. It codes for CASSLAVSNEQFF.

The gene calls are TRBV27 and TRBJ2-3; no firm D call. The V end lost 7 bases, the J end lost 6 bases, and 17 bases lay between the germline ends. Germline V CDR1 and CDR2: MNHEY, SMNVEV (reference sequence). The CDR3 spans 14 residues. The CDR3 spells CASIAAGAWDTQYF. The CDR3 coding sequence is TGTGCCAGCATCGCAGCCGGAGCTTGGGATACGCAGTATTTT.

V gene TRBV27 combines with J gene TRBJ1-2, with 7 positions matching TRBD1. V dropped 6 bases and J dropped 1; count of bases not matched to a gene: 5. CDR1 MNHEY and CDR2 SMNVEV come from the germline V gene (reference sequence). The CDR3 has 14 residues. The CDR3 DNA reads as TGTGCCAGCAGCGAATACAGGGGTAACTATGGCTACACCTTC. Translating gives CASSEYRGNYGYTF.

A word on this clone: Other DNA sequences in the same sample also yield this CDR3. This chain uses TRBV18 with TRBJ2-7; 9 positions match TRBD1. This CDR3 spans 14 amino acids. Unmatched junction bases numbered 1, after V lost 3 bases and J lost 1 base. Germline V gene sequence: CDR1 KGHSH, CDR2 LQKENI. The CDR3 nucleotides are TGTGCCAGCTCACCTGGACAGGGGTCCTACGAGCAGTACTTC. This codes for CASSPGQGSYEQYF.

The chain joins TRBV27 to TRBJ2-1; D not certain. V was clipped by 5 bases and J by 3 bases, with 5 bases between them. The CDR3 loop spans 12 amino acids. The germline V gene encodes CDR1 MNHEY and CDR2 SMNVEV (reference sequence). The CDR3 region is CASSPNYNEQFF. In DNA, the CDR3 is TGTGCCAGCAGTCCAAACTACAATGAGCAGTTCTTC.